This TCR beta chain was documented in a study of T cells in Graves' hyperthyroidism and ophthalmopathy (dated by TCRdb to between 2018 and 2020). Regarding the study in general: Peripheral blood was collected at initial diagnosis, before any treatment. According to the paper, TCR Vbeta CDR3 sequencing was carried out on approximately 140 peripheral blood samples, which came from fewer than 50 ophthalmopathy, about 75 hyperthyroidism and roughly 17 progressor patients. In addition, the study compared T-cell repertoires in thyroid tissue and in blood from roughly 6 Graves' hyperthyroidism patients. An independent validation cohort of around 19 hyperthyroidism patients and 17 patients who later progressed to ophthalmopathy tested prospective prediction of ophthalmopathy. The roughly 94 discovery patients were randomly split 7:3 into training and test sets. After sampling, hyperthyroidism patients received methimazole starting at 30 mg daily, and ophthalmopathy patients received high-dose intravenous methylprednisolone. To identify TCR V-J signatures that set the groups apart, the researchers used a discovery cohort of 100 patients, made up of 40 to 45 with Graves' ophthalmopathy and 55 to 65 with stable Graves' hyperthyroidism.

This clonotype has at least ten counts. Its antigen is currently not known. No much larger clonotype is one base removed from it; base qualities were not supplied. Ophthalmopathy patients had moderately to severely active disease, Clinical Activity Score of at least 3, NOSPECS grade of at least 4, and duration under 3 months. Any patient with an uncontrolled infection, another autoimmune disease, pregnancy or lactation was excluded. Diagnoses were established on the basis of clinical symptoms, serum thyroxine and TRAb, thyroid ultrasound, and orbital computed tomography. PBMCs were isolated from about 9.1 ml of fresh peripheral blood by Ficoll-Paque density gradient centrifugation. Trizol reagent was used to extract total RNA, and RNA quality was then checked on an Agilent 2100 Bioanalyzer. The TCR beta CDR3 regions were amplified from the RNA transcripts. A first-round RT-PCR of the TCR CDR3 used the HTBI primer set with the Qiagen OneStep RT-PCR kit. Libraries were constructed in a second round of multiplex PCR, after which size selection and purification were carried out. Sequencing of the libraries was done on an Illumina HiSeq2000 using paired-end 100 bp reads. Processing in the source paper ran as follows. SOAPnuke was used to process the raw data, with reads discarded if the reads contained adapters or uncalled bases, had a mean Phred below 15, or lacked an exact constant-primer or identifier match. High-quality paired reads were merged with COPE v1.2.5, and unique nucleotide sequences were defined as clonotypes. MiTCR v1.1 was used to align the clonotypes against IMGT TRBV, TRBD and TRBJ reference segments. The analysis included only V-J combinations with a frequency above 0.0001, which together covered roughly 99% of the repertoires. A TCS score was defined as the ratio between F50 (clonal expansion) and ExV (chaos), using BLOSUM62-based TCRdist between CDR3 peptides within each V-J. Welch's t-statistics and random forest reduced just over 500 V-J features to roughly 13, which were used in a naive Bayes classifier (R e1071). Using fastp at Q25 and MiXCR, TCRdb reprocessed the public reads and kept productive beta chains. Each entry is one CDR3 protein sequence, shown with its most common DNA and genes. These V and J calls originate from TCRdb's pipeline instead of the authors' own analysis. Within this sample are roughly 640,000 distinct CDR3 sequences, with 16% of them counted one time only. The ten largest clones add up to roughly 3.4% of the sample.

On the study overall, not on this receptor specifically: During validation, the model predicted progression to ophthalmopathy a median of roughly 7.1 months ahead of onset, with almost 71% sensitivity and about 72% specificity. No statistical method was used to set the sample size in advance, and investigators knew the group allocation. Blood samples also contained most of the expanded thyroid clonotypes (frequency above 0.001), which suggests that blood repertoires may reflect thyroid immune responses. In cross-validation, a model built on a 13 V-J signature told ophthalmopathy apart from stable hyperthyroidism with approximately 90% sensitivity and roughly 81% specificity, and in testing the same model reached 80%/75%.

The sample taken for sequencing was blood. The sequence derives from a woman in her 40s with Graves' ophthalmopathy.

CDR3 region: CASSQVTGRRTPQSPQFF. DNA sequence: TGTGCCAGCAGCCAAGTAACGGGGCGCCGGACTCCTCAGTCGCCCCAGTTCTTC. In this chain, TRBV3-1 is recombined with TRBJ2-1; the D gene could be either TRBD1 or TRBD2, each agreeing at 5 bases. CDR1 and CDR2, looked up from the germline V gene (reference sequence), are LGHDT and YNNKEL. CDR3 length: 18 amino acids, cysteine to phenylalanine. Only CDR3 DNA is held: 54 bases, read in frame from base 1. V loses 1 base, J loses 13 bases, and the germline ends lie 29 bases apart.